This record concerns one TCR beta chain sequence. After isolation, RNA underwent reverse transcription to generate cDNA as the sequencing template. Profiling relied on immunoSEQ multiplex PCR, and the TCRdb table lists in-frame clones only, not all of them. The sample shows some 160,000 clones, 50% to 70% of them seen only once. This sample was taken from a study of CD8+ T cells in alopecia areata. This CDR3 contains 15 residues. The V and J ends lost 0 bases and 1 base respectively, with 9 bases between them. Per the germline V gene, CDR1 is LGHNA and CDR2 is YNFKEQ. Regarding treatment: oral pan-JAK inhibitor, 5-10 mg twice daily.

J is TRBJ1-1 and V is TRBV4-2; the D gene is possibly TRBD1 (6 bases). This sample comprised CD4+ T cells sorted from blood, obtained at week 4, from a patient treated with tofacitinib. This clonotype was sampled from a human donor with alopecia areata. The CDR3 spells CASSQEGTPNTEAFF. The CDR3 DNA reads as TGTGCCAGCAGCCAAGAAGGGACACCGAACACTGAAGCTTTCTTT.